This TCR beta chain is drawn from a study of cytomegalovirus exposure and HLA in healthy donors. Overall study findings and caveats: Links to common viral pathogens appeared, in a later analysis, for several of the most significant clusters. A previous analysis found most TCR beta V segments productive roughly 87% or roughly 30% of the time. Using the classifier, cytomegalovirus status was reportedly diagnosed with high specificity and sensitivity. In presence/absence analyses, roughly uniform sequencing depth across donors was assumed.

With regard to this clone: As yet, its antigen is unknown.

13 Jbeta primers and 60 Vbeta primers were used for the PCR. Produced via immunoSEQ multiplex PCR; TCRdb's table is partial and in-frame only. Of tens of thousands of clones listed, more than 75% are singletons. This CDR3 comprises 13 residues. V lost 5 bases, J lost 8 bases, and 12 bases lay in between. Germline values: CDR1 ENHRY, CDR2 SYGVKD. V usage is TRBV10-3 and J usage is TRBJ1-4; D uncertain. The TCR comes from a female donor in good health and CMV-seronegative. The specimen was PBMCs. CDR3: CAISSDPGEKLFF. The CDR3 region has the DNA TGTGCCATCAGTAGCGATCCCGGGGAAAAACTGTTTTTT.